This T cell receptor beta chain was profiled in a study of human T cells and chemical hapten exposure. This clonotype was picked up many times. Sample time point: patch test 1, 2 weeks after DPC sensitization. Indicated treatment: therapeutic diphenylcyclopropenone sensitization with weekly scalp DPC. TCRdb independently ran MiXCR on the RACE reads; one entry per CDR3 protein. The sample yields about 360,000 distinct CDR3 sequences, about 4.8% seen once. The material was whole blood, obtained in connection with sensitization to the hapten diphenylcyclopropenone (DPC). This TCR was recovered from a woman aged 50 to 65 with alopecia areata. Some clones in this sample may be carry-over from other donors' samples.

This CDR3 reads CASSQGSGGTYEQYF. The CDR3 coding sequence is TGTGCCAGCAGCCAAGGGAGCGGGGGCACGTACGAGCAGTACTTC. The gene calls are TRBV14 and TRBJ2-7, with 8 bases matching TRBD2. The CDR3 spans 15 residues. V trimming: 1 base; J trimming: 4 bases; junction bases outside the gene matches: 6. CDR1 and CDR2 from the germline V gene are SGHDN and FVKESK.